The T cell receptor beta chain under discussion was sequenced for a study of PD-L1 blockade in urothelial cancer. In the study overall: Male sex and bladder-origin urothelial cancer were recorded for about 90% of the roughly 30 patients.

Measured with immunoSEQ multiplex PCR; TCRdb has only the in-frame clones, and not every one. The table has approximately 58,000 clones, about four fifths seen once; the top ten hold 4% to 5%. The CDR3 covers 15 residues. The V gene lost 3 bases and the J gene lost 1 base, with 12 bases spanning the gap. In germline, CDR1 is SEHNR, CDR2 FQNEAQ (reference sequence). Locally advanced or metastatic urothelial carcinoma was present in patients. This specimen was PBMCs, taken around atezolizumab (anti-PD-L1) treatment. The gene calls are TRBV7-9 and TRBJ1-1; TRBD1 might be the D (5 bases). This clonotype was sampled from a man between 65 and 79 years old with urothelial cancer. As DNA, the CDR3 is TGTGCCAGCAGCTTGGGTTGGCAGGGGAACACTGAAGCTTTCTTT. Its translation: CASSLGWQGNTEAFF.